This entry lists 13 T cell receptor beta chains sequenced from one sample in a study of T cell repertoires in cytomegalovirus infection. TCRdb recomputed calls from the reads with MiXCR, one row per CDR3 protein. The sample holds fewer than 700,000 distinct CDR3 sequences, around 24% seen once. The sequenced material came from CD8+ T cells from PBMCs. The receptors here all came from a human donor in good health (CMV status not recorded). Some clones in this sample may be carry-over from other donors' samples.

Only a few counts were recorded for this clonotype. The genes are TRBV20-1 and TRBJ2-2, with 8 bases fitting TRBD1. The CDR3 sequence is 13 residues long. The germline gives CDR1 DFQATT, CDR2 SNEGSKA (reference sequence). V lost 3 bases and J lost 6; bases outside the gene matches: 3. CDR3 protein: CSASRGQAGELFF. CDR3 DNA: TGCAGTGCTAGCAGGGGGCAGGCCGGGGAGCTGTTTTTT.

This clonotype was counted a few times. V usage is TRBV25-1 and J usage is TRBJ2-3, with TRBD2 identical over 9 bases. The V segment lost 1 base and the J segment 3 bases; nucleotides outside the gene matches: 8. Looked up from germline, CDR1 is MGHDK and CDR2 is SYGVNS. The CDR3 contains 17 residues. CDR3 DNA: TGTGCCAGCAGTGAATGGTCCGCTAGCGGGGTAACAGATACGCAGTATTTT. Its translation is CASSEWSASGVTDTQYF.

This clonotype appeared a few times. This rearrangement joins TRBV10-2 to TRBJ1-4; D gene uncertain. The CDR3 totals 14 residues. CDR1 WSHSY and CDR2 SAAADI come from the germline V gene. V dropped 5 bases and J dropped 8 bases, with 15 bases sitting between them. The CDR3 loop reads CASSPLPDREKLFF. As DNA, the CDR3 is TGCGCCAGCAGTCCTCTCCCCGACCGGGAAAAACTGTTTTTT.

This clonotype came up a few times. The chain uses TRBV4-1 and TRBJ1-4; D is unresolved. V was shortened by 1 base and J by 8 bases, with 8 bases between the two germline ends. The CDR3 length is 13 residues. Per germline, CDR1 MGHRA and CDR2 YSYEKL. The chain's CDR3 is CASSQAAGEKLFF. The CDR3 nucleotides read TGCGCCAGCAGCCAAGCTGCTGGAGAAAAACTGTTTTTT.

Comment on this clonotype: The junction does not match germline at one end; this may be a read error. V usage is TRBV7-9 and J usage is TRBJ2-1; the D is unclear. This CDR3 is built from 14 residues. The germline CDR1 and CDR2 sequences are SEHNR and FQNEAQ (reference sequence). DNA for the CDR3: TGTGCCTGCAGCCCCCCTGTACGAGGAAATGAGCAGTTCTTC. It translates to CACSPPVRGNEQFF. Full variable domain (missing parts from reference TRBV7-9 and TRBJ2-1): DTGVSQNPRHKITKRGQNVTFRCDPISEHNRLYWYRQTLGQGPEFLTYFQNEAQLEKSRLLSDRFSAERPKGSFSTLEIQRTEQGDSAMYLCACSPPVRGNEQFFGPGTRLTVL.

This clonotype showed up just once. The chain uses TRBV27 and TRBJ2-3; unclear D gene. Germline CDR1 reads MNHEY; CDR2 reads SMNVEV (reference sequence). V was shortened by 8 bases and J by 2 bases, with 14 bases between the two germline ends. CDR3 length: 14 residues. Written as DNA, the CDR3 is TGTGCCAGCGCCTACGTAGGGTCCACAGATACGCAGTATTTT. Encoded protein: CASAYVGSTDTQYF.

The genes are TRBV4-1 and TRBJ1-6; a weak D match, TRBD1 (5 bases). V lost 1 base and J 8 bases, leaving 9 bases between the germline ends. The CDR3 is 14 residues long. Germline-derived CDR1 and CDR2 are MGHRA and YSYEKL. Here the CDR3 DNA reads TGCGCCAGCAGCCAAGCAGGGAGGGATTCACCCCTCCACTTT. This sequence encodes CASSQAGRDSPLHF.

On this clonotype: A single base separates this from a much larger clone, so it may be a read error. This chain joins TRBV7-2 and TRBJ1-5, with a possible D match to TRBD1 (5 bases). This CDR3 has 15 residues. CDR1 is SGHTA, CDR2 FQGNSA, per germline. DNA for the CDR3: TGTGCCAACAGCCCGCCGCCAGGGACCAATCAGCCCCAGCATTTT. Translated, it gives CANSPPPGTNQPQHF.

The chain joins TRBV10-3 to TRBJ1-2; TRBD1 matches at 10 bases. The ends lost 2 bases at V and 6 bases at J; junction bases unmatched: 9. The CDR3 runs to 16 residues. The germline V gene has CDR1 ENHRY and CDR2 SYGVKD. Here the CDR3 reads CAISEGRQGAADGYTF. In DNA form, the CDR3 reads TGTGCCATCAGTGAGGGAAGACAGGGGGCCGCGGATGGCTACACCTTC.

The chain joins TRBV15 to TRBJ1-5; a weak D match, TRBD1 (6 bases). This CDR3 comprises 15 residues. V lost 2 bases and J lost 7, with 15 bases in between. Germline CDR1 is LNHNV and CDR2 is YYDKDF (reference sequence). The CDR3 region has the DNA TGTGCCACCAGCAGAACAGGGTTATTAGACCAGCCCCAGCATTTT. It encodes CATSRTGLLDQPQHF.

The genes are TRBV7-9 and TRBJ2-7; D not certain. The CDR3 length is 12 residues. Looked up from germline, CDR1 is SEHNR and CDR2 is FQNEAQ (reference sequence). Trimming took 1 base from V and 5 from J, leaving 6 bases between them. CDR3: CASSLGTNEQYF. The CDR3 DNA reads as TGTGCCAGCAGCTTAGGGACGAACGAGCAGTACTTC.

Worth noting for this clonotype: Just one base apart from a much larger clone, this may be a read error. This chain joins TRBV7-2 and TRBJ1-6; D is uncertain. V lost 4 bases to trimming and J lost 7 bases, with 5 bases between them. The CDR3 consists of 12 residues. CDR1 SGHTA and CDR2 FQGNSA come from the germline V gene. In DNA, the CDR3 is TGTACCAGCAGCTCCCCCAATTCACCCCTCCACTTT. Its translation is CTSSSPNSPLHF.

This sequence joins TRBV28 and TRBJ1-5, with a possible D match to TRBD1 (5 bases). This CDR3 contains 14 residues. CDR1 MDHEN and CDR2 SYDVKM come from the germline V gene. V shed 5 bases and J shed 8 bases, with 16 bases lying between them. The CDR3 DNA follows: TGTGCCAGCAGTCTAGTTGGGGGGAGTGAGCCCCAGCATTTT. The encoded protein is CASSLVGGSEPQHF.